Given below is one TCR beta chain in context. The source of the sample is a study of blood T cell repertoires in COVID-19. Study-level information: Acute-phase and convalescent COVID-19 samples originated in the United States, Italy and Spain. T cells, B-cell-depleted T cells, or PBMCs supplied cDNA or gDNA.

Generated by immunoSEQ multiplex PCR, the TCRdb table keeps only in-frame clones and is missing some. The table has roughly 260,000 clones, less than 90% seen once; the top ten hold 3.5% to 4.5%. Trimming shortened V by 1 base and J by 5 bases, and 15 bases separated the two germline ends. CDR3 size: 16 residues. Germline values: CDR1 MGHRA, CDR2 YSYEKL. V gene TRBV4-1 combines with J gene TRBJ2-1, with a tentative D call TRBD1 (7 bases). What was sequenced was peripheral blood. The clonotype originates from a man aged 55 to 70 who had recovered from COVID-19. CDR3 region: CASSQVEGAPHNEQFF. The CDR3 nucleotides read TGCGCCAGCAGCCAAGTGGAGGGGGCCCCCCACAATGAGCAGTTCTTC.